A selection of T cell receptor beta chains follows, all from one sample in a study of blood T cells in healthy people across ages. One entry per CDR3 protein, called by TCRdb with MiXCR from the 5' RACE reads. This sample yields about 1.6 million distinct CDR3 sequences, of which 34% are seen a single time; over 9% belongs to the top ten. Sequencing was done on a sample of blood. All receptors come from a woman in her 30s in good health. CDR3s leave out the opening cysteine and the closing phenylalanine or tryptophan. The order of the fields is J gene, V gene, CDR3 protein.

j_call: TRBJ2-1; v_call: TRBV29-1; cdr3_aa: SVLDDNGQF
j_call: TRBJ2-5; v_call: TRBV4-1; cdr3_aa: ASSQTSLRETQY
j_call: TRBJ1-1; v_call: TRBV20-1; cdr3_aa: SAYRDSHNTEAF
j_call: TRBJ2-7; v_call: TRBV20-1; cdr3_aa: SARSVGSSYEQY
j_call: TRBJ2-1; v_call: TRBV12-3/TRBV12-4; cdr3_aa: ASREEDLNNEQF
j_call: TRBJ2-5; v_call: TRBV15; cdr3_aa: ATSRGNLETQY
j_call: TRBJ1-1; v_call: TRBV6-6; cdr3_aa: ASSLRTGEMNTEAF
j_call: TRBJ2-3; v_call: TRBV20-1; cdr3_aa: SASLSTDTQY
j_call: -; v_call: TRBV24-1; cdr3_aa: ATSDPAGGETQY
j_call: TRBJ2-3; v_call: TRBV13; cdr3_aa: ASSYSGLLKDTQY
j_call: -; v_call: TRBV30; cdr3_aa: AWSVRLRRDSTYEQY
j_call: TRBJ2-7; v_call: TRBV5-5; cdr3_aa: ASSYTRHDYEQY
j_call: TRBJ2-3; v_call: TRBV12-3/TRBV12-4; cdr3_aa: ASSLFGLTDTQY
j_call: -; v_call: TRBV6-1; cdr3_aa: ATPGQGYYEQY
j_call: TRBJ1-2; v_call: TRBV11-2; cdr3_aa: ASSLYRSDLTGNYGYT
j_call: TRBJ2-5; v_call: TRBV4-3; cdr3_aa: ASSQDLLGEGTQY
j_call: TRBJ2-1; v_call: TRBV20-1; cdr3_aa: SARSPGHNNEQF
j_call: TRBJ2-3; v_call: TRBV7-3; cdr3_aa: ASSPTSGRRTDTQY
j_call: TRBJ2-3; v_call: TRBV6-1; cdr3_aa: ASSDKRGKRTDTQY
j_call: TRBJ1-6; v_call: TRBV10-3; cdr3_aa: AISEGTGDSPLH
j_call: TRBJ1-2; v_call: TRBV10-3; cdr3_aa: AISETADGYT
j_call: TRBJ2-4; v_call: TRBV2; cdr3_aa: ASSGPGGRAENIQY
j_call: TRBJ2-3; v_call: TRBV7-3; cdr3_aa: ASSLGLAGWSADTQY